These 9 T cell receptor beta chains were all obtained from the same sample, sequenced in a study of cytomegalovirus exposure and HLA in healthy donors. PCR used 60 Vbeta primers and 13 Jbeta primers. Sequencing was performed with immunoSEQ multiplex PCR; in TCRdb, only in-frame clones are kept and a portion is missing. The sample holds about 130,000 clones, about 15% seen once. Material: PBMCs. Receptors originate from a female donor in good health and CMV-seropositive.

The chain uses TRBV7-9 and TRBJ1-1; TRBD1 matches 7 bases. V lost 3 bases, J lost 11 bases, and 9 bases stayed unmatched. The germline V gene encodes CDR1 SEHNR and CDR2 FQNEAQ (reference sequence). There are 13 residues in the CDR3. CDR3 nucleotides: TGTGCCAGCAGCTTGGGGACAGCCGAACGGGCTTTCTTT. Amino acids: CASSLGTAERAFF.

There are a few counts of this clone. The rearrangement joins TRBV9 to TRBJ2-4; 7 bases line up with TRBD2. V gave up 3 bases and J gave up 5 bases; unmatched junction bases: 5. Germline loops: CDR1 SGDLS, CDR2 YYNGEE. CDR3 size: 14 residues. This CDR3 is CASSEAGEENIQYF. The DNA of the CDR3 is TGTGCCAGCAGCGAGGCGGGAGAGGAAAACATTCAGTACTTC.

This clone was counted only a few times. The chain has TRBV28 and TRBJ1-2, with a weak D call TRBD1 (5 bases). Trimming cost V 2 bases and J 2 bases, with 15 bases left between them. This CDR3 contains 16 residues. Germline V lookup: CDR1 MDHEN, CDR2 SYDVKM. CDR3 DNA: TGTGCCAGCAGTTTAGCTCGGGGGGTGAAAAACTATGGCTACACCTTC. Its protein is CASSLARGVKNYGYTF.

This clone was detected only a few times. The rearrangement joins TRBV29-1 to TRBJ2-7; tentatively, D is TRBD2 (5 bases). The CDR3 is 13 amino acids. Trimming took 3 bases from V and 0 from J, leaving 9 bases between them. CDR1 and CDR2 from the germline V gene are SQVTM and ANQGSEA. CDR3 coding DNA: TGCAGCGTTGAGAGGGCGGCCTCCTACGAGCAGTACTTC. It translates to CSVERAASYEQYF.

This clone was seen a few times. The chain joins TRBV29-1 to TRBJ1-2, with TRBD1 matching 7 bases. From germline, CDR1 is SQVTM and CDR2 ANQGSEA. The V gene end was trimmed by 4 bases and the J gene end by 3 bases; junction bases not matched to a gene: 17. There are 17 residues in the CDR3. CDR3 DNA: TGCAGCGTTGGGTATTTGGTTCGAAGTGACAGGGACTATGGCTACACCTTC. Its translation is CSVGYLVRSDRDYGYTF.

This clone turned up a few times. The chain recombines TRBV2 with TRBJ2-7; D gene ambiguous. CDR1 is SNHLY, CDR2 FYNNEI, per germline. The CDR3 length is 14 residues. Trimming pared 3 bases from V and 3 bases from J, leaving 12 bases between. As DNA, the CDR3 is TGTGCCAGCAGTGACGGAGATAGTTTCTACGAGCAGTACTTC. This gives the protein CASSDGDSFYEQYF.

This clone was seen a few times. The rearrangement links TRBV7-2 to TRBJ1-2, with D possibly TRBD1 on 6 matching bases. Trimming took off 2 bases at V and 6 bases at J, with 13 bases between the two ends. Germline CDR1 reads SGHTA; CDR2 reads FQGNSA. The CDR3 covers 14 residues. CDR3 in amino acids: CASSLLAEGDGYTF. CDR3 bases: TGTGCCAGCAGCTTATTAGCCGAGGGGGATGGCTACACCTTC.

This clone was found a few times. This chain connects TRBV19 to TRBJ1-2; D gene uncertain. From germline, CDR1 is LNHDA and CDR2 SQIVND (reference sequence). The V end was cut by 5 bases, the J end by 8 bases, with 15 bases between. The length of the CDR3 is 13 residues. The CDR3 region is CASSPSGIQGYTF. In DNA form, the CDR3 reads TGTGCCAGTAGTCCCTCGGGGATCCAAGGCTACACCTTC.

In nucleotides, the CDR3 is TGCAGCGTGGCCGGGACTAGCGGGAGGACGAGGAGAGAGACCCAGTACTTC. Translated: CSVAGTSGRTRRETQYF. The chain uses TRBV29-1 and TRBJ2-5, with 15 bases fitting TRBD2. Looked up from germline, CDR1 is SQVTM and CDR2 is ANQGSEA. J gave up 4 bases and V 6 bases, and 12 bases lay outside the gene matches. CDR3 length equals 17 residues.